This T cell receptor (beta chain) was documented in a study of cytomegalovirus exposure and HLA in healthy donors. Study outcomes and limitations: Trimming of TCR beta V- and J-genes showed a link, identified in a later analysis, to a missense DCLRE1C variant. Later work found that TCR association rates differed between HLA loci; DRB1 had the most and HLA-C the fewest. Among donors in an Asian-associated ancestry cluster, a later analysis reportedly found fewer N-insertions than the roughly 700-donor mean.

Notes on this clone: Its antigen is not known.

The V and J ends lost 5 bases and 0 bases respectively, with 11 bases between them. This CDR3 contains 15 residues. The germline V gene encodes CDR1 MNHEY and CDR2 SVGAGI. PCR amplification relied on 60 Vbeta primers (plus 13 Jbeta primers). Data came from immunoSEQ multiplex PCR; TCRdb stores just in-frame clones and leaves some out. Seen here are about 160,000 clones, more than 80% observed once, and the top ten hold 1.5% to 2%. The sequenced material came from PBMCs. The TCR sequence derives from a woman aged 18-29 years in good health and CMV-seronegative. V usage is TRBV6-5 and J usage is TRBJ1-3; D is undetermined. Here the CDR3 reads CASSPLRGSGNTIYF. The CDR3 DNA reads as TGTGCCAGCAGTCCTCTACGCGGCTCTGGAAACACCATATATTTT.